Listed below are T cell receptor beta chains from one sample, sequenced in a study of CD4 and CD8 cells across lung adenocarcinoma regions. TCRdb independently ran MiXCR on the PCR reads; one entry per CDR3 protein. The sample contains approximately 8,800 distinct CDR3 sequences, 50% to 65% of which appear only once. Sequenced input: CD8+ T cells from the center of a lung tumor. These receptors came from a female donor with lung adenocarcinoma. The CD4 and CD8 labels of this study may be unreliable. Each CDR3 is given with its conserved first and last residue. The order of the fields is V gene, J gene, D gene, clone size, CDR3 DNA, CDR3 protein. The D gene is left open where the match is weak. The size field is filled for only some rows; it gives once, few, many or a size class.

>TRBV7-2|TRBJ2-3|NA|NA
TGTGCGAGGAGCCGGGGGGCCGACACAGATACCCAGTATTTT
CARSRGADTDTQYF
>TRBV5-5|TRBJ2-1|NA|many
TGTGCCAGCAGCTTGGTTCAAGAGACCCAGTTCTTC
CASSLVQETQFF
>TRBV6-1|TRBJ2-7|TRBD2|few
TGTGCCAGCAGTGAAGAAGGCGGGGGGGGTTACGAGCAGTACTTC
CASSEEGGGGYEQYF
>TRBV11-2|TRBJ2-1|NA|large
TGTGCCAGCAGCCGACCCCCCCGGGAGCAGTTCTTC
CASSRPPREQFF
>TRBV6-5|TRBJ2-2|NA|many
TGTGCCAGCAGTTACTCGAGTCTCCGGGGGAACACCGGGGAGCTGTTTTTT
CASSYSSLRGNTGELFF
>TRBV5-1|TRBJ2-7|NA|NA
TGCGCCAGCAGCTTGCTCCAGGGTGCAGAGCAGTACTTC
CASSLLQGAEQYF
>TRBV7-2|TRBJ2-4|TRBD2|NA
TGTGCCAGCCTAGCGGCCAACGTTCTGTCCTTC
CASLAANVLSF
>TRBV11-1|TRBJ2-4|NA|NA
TGTGCCAGCAGGGTCACCGGGACACGGGCCCAAGACACCCAGTACTTC
CASRVTGTRAQDTQYF
>TRBV7-6|TRBJ2-7|NA|few
TGTGCCAGCAGCTTAGTCTCCGTCCGGGCGAGCTCCTACAATGAGCAGTACTTC
CASSLVSVRASSYNEQYF
>TRBV6-1|TRBJ2-1|TRBD1|large
TGTGCCAGCAGGGACAGGGCCTCCTACAATGAGCAGTTCTTC
CASRDRASYNEQFF
>TRBV9|TRBJ2-5|TRBD2|NA
TGTGCCAGCAGCTCAGGGAGGACGGGGACTAGCGGCCAAGAGACCCAGTACTTC
CASSSGRTGTSGQETQYF
>TRBV7-2|TRBJ2-5|NA|NA
TGTGCGGGGACCGGCGGCCGTAGCACAGATACCCAGTACTTC
CAGTGGRSTDTQYF
>TRBV12-3/TRBV12-4|TRBJ2-1|NA|NA
TGTGCCAGCAGACACGGTCTGTGCGCTGGGGCAAAGACCCTGTATTTC
CASRHGLCAGAKTLYF
>TRBV10-3|TRBJ2-5|NA|NA
TGTGCCGGGGGGACTGGCGGCAACGAGGAAGAGACCCAGTATTTC
CAGGTGGNEEETQYF
>TRBV28|TRBJ1-2|NA|NA
TGTGCCAGCAGTTTAAGGGGAGGCAGTCACTATGGCTACACCTTC
CASSLRGGSHYGYTF
>TRBV6-1|TRBJ2-3|NA|NA
TGTGCCAGCCGAGACCCGGCGCTGTGGGCCAAAGATACGCAGTATTTT
CASRDPALWAKDTQYF
>TRBV18|TRBJ2-3|TRBD2|NA
TGTGCCAGCTCACGCGAGGCCCGGGGGGGCGGTGTCACAGAGACGCAGTACTTT
CASSREARGGGVTETQYF
>TRBV7-7|TRBJ2-7|NA|NA
TGTGCTAGCAGCAGAGGGGGGGGGGGCAACGAGCAGTACTTC
CASSRGGGGNEQYF
>TRBV7-2|TRBJ2-1|TRBD2|NA
TGTGCCAGCAGCCCCTCGGGGAGCGGGGCGGTGAGGAATGAGCAGTTCTTC
CASSPSGSGAVRNEQFF
>TRBV5-5|TRBJ2-7|NA|NA
TGTGCCAGCATCCCCGAGGACATACCCTACGAGCAGTACTTC
CASIPEDIPYEQYF
>TRBV6-1|TRBJ1-1|NA|NA
TGTGCCAGCAGTGAAGTAGGGGCTAGAGGTTTCACTGAAGCTTTCTTT
CASSEVGARGFTEAFF
>TRBV12-3/TRBV12-4|TRBJ1-1|NA|medium-sized
TGTGCCAGCAATTCACCCGGGGGGGGTGTGGGCACTGAAGCTTTCTTT
CASNSPGGGVGTEAFF
>TRBV7-2|TRBJ2-2|NA|NA
TGTGCCGGCAGTGCGAACGGCGGGGAGCAGTTTTTT
CAGSANGGEQFF
>TRBV7-7|TRBJ2-2|TRBD1|medium-sized
TGTGCTAGCAGCTTAGGGACAGGGGACACCGGGGAGCTGTTTTTT
CASSLGTGDTGELFF
>TRBV6-1|TRBJ2-1|TRBD2|medium-sized
TGTGCCAGTAAACTTCCGGGACTAGCGGGAGAGAGCTCCTACGAGCAGTTCTTC
CASKLPGLAGESSYEQFF
>TRBV7-9|TRBJ2-3|NA|NA
TGTGCCAGCAGCTTTAAAATGTATGGTGGAGGGGACCGGGATACGCAGTATTTT
CASSFKMYGGGDRDTQYF
>TRBV10-2|TRBJ2-1|TRBD2|NA
TGCGCCAGCAGTGACCCCCCGGGACTAGCGGGACACCATGAGCAGTTCTTC
CASSDPPGLAGHHEQFF
>TRBV6-5|TRBJ1-3|NA|NA
TGTGCCAGCAGTTACTCAAATCGTTTGCAGCAGGGGAAATACACCATATATTTT
CASSYSNRLQQGKYTIYF